Here is one TCR beta chain with its context. Germline CDR1 is SGHVS and CDR2 is FQNEAQ. CDR3 length: 10 residues. The data belong to a study of OX40 agonist ivuxolimab in advanced cancers. Study at large: The study gave patients intravenous ivuxolimab at 0.01 to 10 mg/kg every 2 weeks. Dose-escalation patients' cancers were hepatocellular carcinoma, melanoma, renal cell or head and neck cancer.

Produced via immunoSEQ multiplex PCR; TCRdb's table is partial and in-frame only. The data show about 69,000 clones, with 80% to 90% seen just once and roughly 6.5% held by the top ten. This sample comprised CD4+ or CD8+ T cells sorted from blood, obtained in a trial of the OX40 agonist ivuxolimab. This receptor was identified in an adult with an advanced solid tumor such as melanoma, head and neck, liver or kidney cancer. The chain is built from TRBV7-8 and TRBJ2-5; the D is unclear. The chain's CDR3 is CAGGDETQYF. CDR3 in DNA: TGTGCGGGTGGGGATGAGACCCAGTACTTC.